The 8 T cell receptor beta chains presented below share a single source sample, sequenced in a study of T-cell reconstitution after alpha-beta-depleted transplantation in children. Molecular barcoding with unique molecular identifiers was used for the TCRbeta library. MiXCR, run by TCRdb on the PCR reads, gives a single entry per CDR3 protein. The repertoire holds 200,000 or so distinct CDR3 sequences, with around 8.4% as singletons. The specimen comprised PBMCs, mostly from graft donor cells, sampled 360 days after TCRalphabeta/CD19-depleted stem cell transplant. The receptors originated from a male patient aged 2-15 years who had a stem cell transplant for acute myeloid leukemia, so the T cells may come from the graft donor.

This clonotype was seen repeatedly, ten times or more. The DNA for the CDR3 is TGCAGTGCTAGACCAAACAATGAGCAGTTCTTC. Translated, it gives CSARPNNEQFF. The chain links TRBV20-1 to TRBJ2-1; the D is unclear. V lost 2 bases and J lost 5, with 4 bases in between. The germline V gene has CDR1 DFQATT and CDR2 SNEGSKA (reference sequence). The CDR3 covers 11 residues.

This clonotype was seen only a few times. The chain employs TRBV5-1 and TRBJ2-2; D perhaps matches TRBD1 (5 bases). CDR1 and CDR2 (germline): SGHRS, YFSETQ. Trimming removed 5 bases from V and 7 bases from J, with 21 bases in between. This CDR3 is built from 16 residues. This CDR3 reads CASRENTGAPGGELFF. Written as DNA, the CDR3 is TGCGCCAGCAGAGAAAATACAGGTGCTCCAGGCGGGGAGCTGTTTTTT.

This clonotype was seen at least ten times. The rearrangement uses TRBV11-2 and TRBJ2-4, with D hard to call. Germline V gene data show CDR1 as SGHAT and CDR2 as FQNNGV. V lost 8 bases and J lost 6, with 5 bases in between. CDR3 length: 10 residues. CDR3 region: CASGSNIQYF. The CDR3 nucleotides read TGTGCCAGCGGGTCAAACATTCAGTACTTC. The full variable domain, completed using reference TRBV11-2 and TRBJ2-4, is EAGVAQSPRYKIIEKRQSVAFWCNPISGHATLYWYQQILGQGPKLLIQFQNNGVVDDSQLPKDRFSAERLKGVDSTLKIQPAKLEDSAVYLCASGSNIQYFGAGTRLSVL.

This clonotype was seen only a few times. The junction departs from germline at one end; a sequencing error may be responsible. V is TRBV7-7 and J is TRBJ2-1; 9 nucleotides match TRBD2. The CDR3 contains 14 residues. CDR1 is SSHAT and CDR2 is FNYEAQ in the germline V gene (reference sequence). The DNA of the CDR3 is TGTGCTAGCAGCTTAGCGGGGGAGTACAATGAGCAGTTCTTC. It encodes CASSLAGEYNEQFF.

This clonotype came up many times. The CDR3, as DNA: TGCAGTGCTAGAAGGGCCGAGAGAAACACAGATACGCAGTATTTT. Its protein is CSARRAERNTDTQYF. V gene TRBV20-1 combines with J gene TRBJ2-3, with D unresolved. The CDR3 is 15 amino acids. V was shortened by 2 bases and J by 2 bases, with 14 bases between the two germline ends. CDR1 is DFQATT, CDR2 SNEGSKA, per germline (reference sequence).

There are many counts of this clonotype. The chain carries TRBV29-1 and TRBJ2-1; 8 bases are a match to TRBD2. Germline CDR1 SQVTM, CDR2 ANQGSEA. The CDR3 extends over 16 amino acids. V shed 5 bases and J 6 bases; nucleotides not matched to a gene: 15. CDR3 protein: CSVSHAAGADPNEQFF. CDR3 nucleotides: TGCAGCGTTTCTCATGCAGCGGGAGCAGATCCCAATGAGCAGTTCTTC.

This clonotype has ten or more counts. The chain uses TRBV6-5 and TRBJ2-7, with 11 bases fitting TRBD2. Looked up from germline, CDR1 is MNHEY and CDR2 is SVGAGI. CDR3 length: 16 amino acids. The V gene end was trimmed by 0 bases and the J gene end by 3 bases; junction bases not matched to a gene: 4. CDR3 sequence reads: CASSYSLAGGLYEQYV. In nucleotides, the CDR3 is TGTGCCAGCAGTTACTCATTAGCGGGGGGGCTCTACGAGCAGTACGTC.

This clonotype was recorded many times. The V gene is TRBV29-1, the J gene TRBJ2-1; TRBD1 is a possible D gene (6 bases). The CDR3 is 18 amino acids. The germline CDR1 and CDR2 sequences are SQVTM and ANQGSEA. Trimming cost V 0 bases and J 7 bases, with 25 bases left between them. The CDR3 spells CSVEDENRAWEVVNEQFF. The CDR3, as DNA: TGCAGCGTTGAAGATGAGAACAGGGCCTGGGAAGTGGTAAATGAGCAGTTCTTC.